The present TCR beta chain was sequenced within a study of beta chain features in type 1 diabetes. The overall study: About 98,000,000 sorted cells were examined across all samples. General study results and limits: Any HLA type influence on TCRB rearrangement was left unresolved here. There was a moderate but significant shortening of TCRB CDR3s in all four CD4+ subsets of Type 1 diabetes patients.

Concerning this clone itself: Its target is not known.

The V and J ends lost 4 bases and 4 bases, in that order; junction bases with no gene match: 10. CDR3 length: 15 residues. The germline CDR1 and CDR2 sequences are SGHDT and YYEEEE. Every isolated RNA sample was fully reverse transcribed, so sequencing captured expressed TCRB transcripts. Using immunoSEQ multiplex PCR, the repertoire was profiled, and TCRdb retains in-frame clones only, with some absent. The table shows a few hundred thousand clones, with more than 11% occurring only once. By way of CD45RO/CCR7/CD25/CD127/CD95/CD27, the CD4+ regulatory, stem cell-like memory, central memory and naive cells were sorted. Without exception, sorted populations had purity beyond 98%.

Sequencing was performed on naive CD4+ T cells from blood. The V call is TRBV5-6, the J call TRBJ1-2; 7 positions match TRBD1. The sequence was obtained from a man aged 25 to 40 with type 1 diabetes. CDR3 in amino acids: CASSLRQGFAYGYTF. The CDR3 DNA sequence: TGTGCCAGCAGCCTCCGACAGGGTTTTGCCTATGGCTACACCTTC.